This TCR beta chain is from a study of Ad26.COV2.S vaccination and SARS-CoV-2 variants. Treatment described: over 15 received Ad26.COV2.S at low or high dose, single or two shots; five or six received placebo; per-sample allocation not given. Following the first vaccine or placebo injection, samples were taken on day 63. CDR1 SGHVS and CDR2 FNYEAQ come from the germline V gene. V lost 2 bases to trimming and J lost 2 bases; unmatched junction nucleotides: 11. This CDR3 is 19 amino acids long. Profiling relied on immunoSEQ multiplex PCR, and the TCRdb table lists in-frame clones only, not all of them. The data show around 450,000 clones, 80% to 90% seen once.

Here the sequenced sample was peripheral blood, taken in a trial of Ad26.COV2.S vaccine versus placebo. The sequence was collected from a person aged 18-60 years who received the Ad26.COV2.S COVID-19 vaccine or a placebo. The V call is TRBV7-6, the J call TRBJ2-2, with 10 bases fitting TRBD1. The CDR3 DNA is TGTGCCAGCAGCTTACATCCAGGACAGGGGGTCCGAAACACCGGGGAGCTGTTTTTT. This translates into CASSLHPGQGVRNTGELFF.